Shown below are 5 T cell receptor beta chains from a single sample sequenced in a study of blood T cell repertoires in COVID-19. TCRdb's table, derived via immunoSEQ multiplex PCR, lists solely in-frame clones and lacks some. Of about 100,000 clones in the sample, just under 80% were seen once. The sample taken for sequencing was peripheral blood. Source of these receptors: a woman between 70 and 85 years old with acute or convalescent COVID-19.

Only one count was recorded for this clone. In DNA, the CDR3 is TGTGCCAGCAGCAACTTACAGGGGGGCCGTGGCTACACCTTC. Protein product: CASSNLQGGRGYTF. The genes are TRBV3-1 (or the pseudogene TRBV3-2) and TRBJ1-2; 8 bases line up with TRBD1. The CDR3 is 14 residues long. Germline loops: CDR1 LGHDT, CDR2 YNNKEL (reference sequence). J lost 7 bases, V lost 5 bases, and 9 bases had no gene match.

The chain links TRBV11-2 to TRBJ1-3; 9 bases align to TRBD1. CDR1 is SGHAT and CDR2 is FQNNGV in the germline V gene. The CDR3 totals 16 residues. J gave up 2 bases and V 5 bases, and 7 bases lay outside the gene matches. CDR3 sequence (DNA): TGTGCCAGCAGCGTCCAACAGGGGGCAACTGGAAACACCATATATTTT. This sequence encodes CASSVQQGATGNTIYF.

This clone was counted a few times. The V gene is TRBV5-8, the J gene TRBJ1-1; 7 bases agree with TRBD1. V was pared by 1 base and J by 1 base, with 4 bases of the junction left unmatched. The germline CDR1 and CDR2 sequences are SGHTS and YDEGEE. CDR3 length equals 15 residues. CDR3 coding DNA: TGTGCCAGCAGCTTGAGGGGGCCTAGGAACACTGAAGCTTTCTTT. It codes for CASSLRGPRNTEAFF.

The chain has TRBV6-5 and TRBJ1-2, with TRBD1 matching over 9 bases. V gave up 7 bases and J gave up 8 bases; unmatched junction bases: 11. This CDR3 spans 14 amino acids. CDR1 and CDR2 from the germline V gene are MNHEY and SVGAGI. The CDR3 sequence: CASTPAGQGTGYTF. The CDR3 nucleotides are TGTGCCAGCACCCCTGCCGGACAGGGGACCGGCTACACCTTC.

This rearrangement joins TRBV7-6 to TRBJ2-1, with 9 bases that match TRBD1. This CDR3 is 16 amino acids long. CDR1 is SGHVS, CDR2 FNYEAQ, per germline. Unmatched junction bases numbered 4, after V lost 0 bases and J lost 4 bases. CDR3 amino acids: CASSLAGQGMYNEQFF. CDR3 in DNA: TGTGCCAGCAGCTTAGCCGGACAGGGGATGTACAATGAGCAGTTCTTC.